The rows below give T cell receptor beta chains drawn from one sample of a study of blood T cell repertoires in COVID-19. The method was immunoSEQ multiplex PCR; TCRdb's version includes in-frame clones alone and lacks a portion of them. The sample carries about 110,000 clones, 70% to 90% recorded once. Sample: peripheral blood. The source of these receptors is a human donor in a cohort sampled during active COVID-19. Each CDR3 is given with its conserved first and last residue. The D gene is left open where the match is weak. The size entry is marked missing in some rows and otherwise reads once, few, many or a size class.

TRBV5-6	TRBJ2-4	TRBD2	NA	CASSLSGGNRNIQYF	TGTGCCAGCAGCCTCTCCGGGGGGAATAGAAACATTCAGTACTTC
TRBV7-9	TRBJ2-7	NA	NA	CASSVGTPSYEQYF	TGTGCCAGCAGCGTCGGGACTCCGTCCTACGAGCAGTACTTC
TRBV6-1	TRBJ2-4	TRBD1	NA	CASSEGSGGRGHIQYF	TGTGCCAGCAGTGAAGGCTCAGGGGGTCGGGGCCACATTCAGTACTTC
TRBV4-1	TRBJ1-6	NA	few	CASSQAKLINSPLHF	TGCGCCAGCAGCCAAGCTAAACTGATAAATTCACCCCTCCACTTT
TRBV29-1	TRBJ1-2	TRBD1	NA	CSVVKQGLRGYTF	TGCAGCGTCGTTAAACAGGGGTTACGTGGCTACACCTTC
TRBV30	TRBJ1-3	NA	NA	CAWSSGGSGNTIYF	TGTGCCTGGAGCTCGGGGGGATCTGGAAACACCATATATTTT
TRBV28	TRBJ2-1	NA	once	CASSLRGAVGKNEQFF	TGTGCCAGCAGCCTTCGGGGGGCCGTGGGGAAAAATGAGCAGTTCTTC
TRBV19	TRBJ1-5	TRBD1	NA	CASRPRDRGNNQPQHF	TGTGCCAGTCGTCCCCGGGACAGGGGAAACAATCAGCCCCAGCATTTT
TRBV10-3	TRBJ1-2	TRBD1	NA	CAISESDRRDGYTF	TGTGCCATCAGTGAGTCGGACAGGCGGGATGGCTACACCTTC
TRBV2	TRBJ1-5	NA	once	CASSEGGRVPNQPQHF	TGTGCCAGCAGTGAAGGGGGCAGGGTGCCCAATCAGCCCCAGCATTTT
TRBV5-1	TRBJ2-1	NA	NA	CASSGSREQFF	TGCGCCAGCAGCGGGAGTAGAGAGCAGTTCTTC
TRBV9	TRBJ2-2	NA	NA	CASSVPGVGGELFF	TGTGCCAGCAGCGTCCCAGGGGTAGGCGGGGAGCTGTTTTTT
TRBV9	TRBJ1-2	NA	NA	CASNGGVPNYGYTF	TGTGCCAGCAATGGGGGGGTCCCTAACTATGGCTACACCTTC
TRBV18	TRBJ2-7	NA	NA	CASRLPGNSYEQYF	TGTGCCAGCCGTCTTCCAGGTAACTCCTACGAGCAGTACTTC
TRBV27	TRBJ1-2	NA	NA	CASRSPAAGYTF	TGTGCCAGCAGATCCCCGGCGGCCGGCTACACCTTC
TRBV4-1	TRBJ1-1	NA	NA	CASSQGGAGLDTEAFF	TGCGCCAGCAGCCAAGGCGGGGCAGGTCTAGACACTGAAGCTTTCTTT
TRBV2	TRBJ2-2	NA	few	CASTRRNTGELFF	TGTGCCAGCACCAGGCGGAACACCGGGGAGCTGTTTTTT
TRBV6-2/TRBV6-3	TRBJ2-2	NA	NA	CASSPGALANTGELFF	TGTGCCAGCAGCCCAGGAGCACTTGCGAACACCGGGGAGCTGTTTTTT
TRBV3-1/TRBV3-2	TRBJ1-3	NA	NA	CASSLGGGGNTIYF	TGTGCCAGCAGCCTGGGAGGGGGTGGAAACACCATATATTTT
TRBV14	TRBJ2-1	TRBD2	NA	CASSRLGTSDVITQFF	TGTGCCAGCAGCCGCCTTGGGACTAGCGACGTGATCACTCAGTTCTTC
TRBV7-3	TRBJ1-1	TRBD1	NA	CASSLTRDRVSEAFF	TGTGCCAGCAGCTTAACCCGGGACAGGGTATCTGAAGCTTTCTTT
TRBV6-5	TRBJ1-2	NA	NA	CASRPMGAGYTF	TGTGCCAGCAGACCCATGGGCGCAGGCTACACCTTC
TRBV3-1/TRBV3-2	TRBJ1-1	NA	few	CASSQVLRMNTEAFF	TGTGCCAGCAGCCAAGTGCTGCGGATGAACACTGAAGCTTTCTTT
TRBV19	TRBJ2-3	NA	NA	CASSMQLAESTDTQYF	TGTGCCAGTAGTATGCAACTAGCAGAGAGCACAGATACGCAGTATTTT
TRBV7-3	TRBJ2-7	NA	once	CASSLDGAGYEQYF	TGTGCCAGCAGCTTAGATGGGGCAGGGTACGAGCAGTACTTC
TRBV6-1	TRBJ2-7	TRBD2	once	CASSESGGQVYEQYF	TGTGCCAGCAGTGAGTCGGGGGGTCAGGTCTACGAGCAGTACTTC
TRBV16	TRBJ1-2	NA	NA	CASSHRQVPNYGYTF	TGTGCCAGCAGCCACAGACAGGTTCCTAACTATGGCTACACCTTC
TRBV10-3	TRBJ1-1	TRBD1	NA	CAIRGDRGYTEAFF	TGTGCCATCAGAGGCGACAGGGGGTACACTGAAGCTTTCTTT
TRBV18	TRBJ2-7	NA	NA	CATQRSTGYEQYF	TGTGCCACTCAGCGCTCTACCGGATACGAGCAGTACTTC
TRBV7-2	TRBJ2-5	TRBD2	NA	CASTLTGTSAETQYF	TGTGCCAGCACCCTGACTGGGACTAGCGCGGAGACCCAGTACTTC
TRBV3-1/TRBV3-2	TRBJ2-7	TRBD2	NA	CASSRNQGPGGHEQYF	TGTGCCAGCAGCCGAAACCAAGGTCCGGGAGGCCACGAGCAGTACTTC
TRBV11-2	TRBJ2-1	NA	NA	CASSYDSYNEQFF	TGTGCCAGCAGCTACGACAGCTACAATGAGCAGTTCTTC
TRBV5-5	TRBJ1-1	NA	NA	CASSPEVGRRNTEAFF	TGTGCCAGCAGCCCCGAAGTAGGTCGGAGGAACACTGAAGCTTTCTTT
TRBV19	TRBJ2-7	TRBD2	NA	CASSPQTSGILYEQYF	TGTGCCAGTAGTCCCCAGACTAGCGGGATCCTCTACGAGCAGTACTTC